These 31 T cell receptor beta chains share one sample of origin, sequenced in a study of regulatory T cells in long-lasting Graves disease. Stated time point: newly diagnosed GD, antithyroid drugs for less than 3 months. PBMCs provided the RNA from which the TCR library was made. Researchers made TCR beta libraries by using iRepertoire HTBI primers and running Arm-PCR on CDR3 regions. TCRdb ran MiXCR on the multiplex PCR reads and lists one entry per CDR3 protein. The table records approximately 350,000 distinct CDR3 sequences, about 11% of them present only once. The data were also submitted as part of a second study, on T cells in Graves' hyperthyroidism and ophthalmopathy.

Sequencing used peripheral blood mononuclear cells (PBMCs), obtained at new diagnosis, from a patient treated with antithyroid drugs. These TCRs come from a woman between 18 and 29 years old with Graves disease.

This chain connects TRBV7-2 to TRBJ2-1; 12 bases fit TRBD2. J gave up 6 bases and V 1 base, and 16 bases lay outside the gene matches. Germline values: CDR1 SGHTA, CDR2 FQGNSA. This CDR3 comprises 20 residues. CDR3 sequence: CASSLVGLAGGPGWFNEQFF. The CDR3 nucleotides read TGTGCCAGCAGCTTAGTGGGCCTAGCGGGAGGGCCGGGGTGGTTCAATGAGCAGTTCTTC.

V gene TRBV27 combines with J gene TRBJ2-5; TRBD1 matches at 7 bases. Germline V CDR1 and CDR2: MNHEY, SMNVEV (reference sequence). With 10 bases clipped from V and 10 bases from J, the junction kept 21 bases outside the gene matches. The CDR3 has 15 amino acids. In nucleotides, the CDR3 is TGTGCCACCGCGATATGGGACAGCCTTCTAGGGGGCCAGTACTTC. It translates to CATAIWDSLLGGQYF.

This clonotype was seen ten or more times. The gene calls are TRBV30 and TRBJ2-1; 7 bases are shared with TRBD2. V dropped 3 bases and J dropped 9; count of bases not matched to a gene: 8. Germline-derived CDR1 and CDR2 are GTSNPN and SVGIG (reference sequence). This CDR3 comprises 13 residues. The CDR3 loop is CAWRGGGRGEQFF. DNA of the CDR3: TGTGCCTGGAGAGGAGGCGGGAGAGGTGAGCAGTTCTTC.

A few counts support this clonotype. The chain has TRBV5-6 and TRBJ2-1, with D uncertain. V gave up 1 base and J gave up 10 bases, with 9 bases separating them. CDR1 is SGHDT, CDR2 YYEEEE, per germline. The CDR3 is made up of 12 amino acids. CDR3 coding DNA: TGTGCCAGCAGCTTGAGAAACTGGGAGCAGTTCTTC. Its translation is CASSLRNWEQFF.

This clonotype has just one count. Relative to the germline gene, one junction end is altered; a read error may explain this. The chain joins TRBV20-1 to TRBJ1-1, with a tentative D call TRBD1 (5 bases). There are 12 residues in the CDR3. Per germline, CDR1 DFQATT and CDR2 SNEGSKA (reference sequence). The CDR3 nucleotides read TGCAATGCTAGCCCCCAGGGAGGTGAAGCTTTCTTT. This translates into CNASPQGGEAFF.

The chain uses TRBV7-3 and TRBJ2-1; D possibly corresponds to TRBD1 (5 bases). The germline gives CDR1 SGHTA, CDR2 FQGTGA. Trimming took off 0 bases at V and 5 bases at J, with 8 bases between the two ends. The CDR3 extends over 14 amino acids. CDR3 nucleotides: TGTGCCAGCAGCTTAACGGGGCGCGACAATGAGCAGTTCTTC. It is translated as CASSLTGRDNEQFF. Full variable domain (missing parts from reference TRBV7-3 and TRBJ2-1): GAGVSQTPSNKVTEKGKYVELRCDPISGHTALYWYRQSLGQGPEFLIYFQGTGAADDSGLPNDRFFAVRPEGSVSTLKIQRTERGDSAVYLCASSLTGRDNEQFFGPGTRLTVL.

This clonotype was found many times. The rearrangement joins TRBV29-1 to TRBJ2-5; D might be TRBD1 or TRBD2, each matching 6 bases. V dropped 0 bases and J dropped 1 base, with 9 bases sitting between them. Per the germline V gene, CDR1 is SQVTM and CDR2 is ANQGSEA. This CDR3 has 14 amino acids. The CDR3 spells CSVEEGGIQETQYF. Here the CDR3 DNA reads TGCAGCGTTGAAGAAGGGGGGATCCAAGAGACCCAGTACTTC.

This clonotype was picked up a small number of times. The chain joins TRBV6-2 or TRBV6-3 to TRBJ1-5; 7 bases are a match to TRBD1. With 6 bases clipped from V and 6 bases from J, the junction kept 11 bases outside the gene matches. The germline gives CDR1 MNHEY, CDR2 SVGEGT. The CDR3 is 15 residues long. DNA for the CDR3: TGTGCCAGCAGCCGGGACAGAGCCAGAAGTCAGCCCCAGCATTTT. Residues: CASSRDRARSQPQHF.

This clonotype was detected many times. This rearrangement joins TRBV20-1 to TRBJ1-5; D perhaps matches TRBD1 (6 bases). CDR3 length: 13 residues. In germline, CDR1 is DFQATT, CDR2 SNEGSKA (reference sequence). V lost 3 bases to trimming and J lost 6 bases, with 12 bases between them. The CDR3 reads CSASSWGAQPQHF. The CDR3 DNA sequence: TGCAGTGCTAGTAGTTGGGGGGCTCAGCCCCAGCATTTT.

This clonotype turned up a few times. This chain connects TRBV9 to TRBJ2-2; D call uncertain. In germline, CDR1 is SGDLS, CDR2 YYNGEE. Trimming shortened V by 0 bases and J by 5 bases, and 8 bases separated the two germline ends. The length of the CDR3 is 14 residues. The DNA of the CDR3 is TGTGCCAGCAGCGTAGATACCTTTACCGGGGAGCTGTTTTTT. It encodes CASSVDTFTGELFF.

The chain uses TRBV15 and TRBJ2-5; weak D call: TRBD1 (5 bases). The germline gives CDR1 LNHNV, CDR2 YYDKDF (reference sequence). The CDR3 runs to 15 residues. With 1 base removed from V and 5 bases from J, the gap between germline ends came to 14 bases. The CDR3 DNA sequence: TGTGCCACCAGCAGAGCGCCAGGGTCTGGTGAGACCCAGTACTTC. It specifies CATSRAPGSGETQYF.

In its sample, this clonotype was seen many times. V gene TRBV19 combines with J gene TRBJ1-2; D gene unclear. The CDR3 length is 13 residues. Trimming cost V 3 bases and J 1 base, with 6 bases left between them. Germline loops: CDR1 LNHDA, CDR2 SQIVND (reference sequence). CDR3 in amino acids: CASSIRFNYGYTF. For the CDR3, the DNA is TGTGCCAGTAGTATCCGGTTTAACTATGGCTACACCTTC.

This clonotype was observed a few times. The V gene is TRBV5-6, the J gene TRBJ1-5; 8 nucleotides match TRBD1. Trimming removed 4 bases from V and 1 base from J; junction bases left unmatched: 7. CDR1 is SGHDT and CDR2 is YYEEEE in the germline V gene. The CDR3 extends over 16 amino acids. Here the CDR3 DNA reads TGTGCCAGCAGCGTTAAGGGGACAGGAAGCAATCAGCCCCAGCATTTT. Translating gives CASSVKGTGSNQPQHF. Complete variable domain (other parts from reference TRBV5-6 and TRBJ1-5): DAGVTQSPTHLIKTRGQQVTLRCSPKSGHDTVSWYQQALGQGPQFIFQYYEEEERQRGNFPDRFSGHQFPNYSSELNVNALLLGDSALYLCASSVKGTGSNQPQHFGDGTRLSIL.

In this sample, this clonotype turned up many times. J is TRBJ2-7 and V is TRBV5-4, with 10 bases lining up with TRBD1. The ends lost 0 bases at V and 4 bases at J; junction bases unmatched: 4. CDR3 length equals 15 residues. Germline assignment: CDR1 SGHNT and CDR2 YYREEE (reference sequence). The CDR3 loop reads CASSLEWTGGYEQYF. The CDR3 nucleotides are TGTGCCAGCAGCTTGGAGTGGACAGGGGGGTACGAGCAGTACTTC.

This clonotype came up a few times. The V call is TRBV19, the J call TRBJ2-7, with 9 bases lining up with TRBD2. V was clipped by 3 bases and J by 4 bases; unmatched bases: 10. Per the germline V gene, CDR1 is LNHDA and CDR2 is SQIVND (reference sequence). The CDR3 extends over 16 amino acids. The CDR3 sequence is CASSMSSGSGSYEQYF. The CDR3 DNA follows: TGTGCCAGTAGTATGAGTAGTGGTAGCGGGAGTTACGAGCAGTACTTC.

Ten or more counts support this clonotype. The V call is TRBV6-1, the J call TRBJ2-3; TRBD2 matches 7 bases. The CDR3 consists of 18 residues. Losses at the gene ends were 2 bases for V and 5 bases for J; bases not matched to a gene: 16. CDR1 is MNHNS and CDR2 is SASEGT in the germline V gene. DNA of the CDR3: TGTGCCAGCAGTGAAACGCAGGGTCAGGGACTACCGGGAGATACGCAGTATTTT. Translated: CASSETQGQGLPGDTQYF.

The chain links TRBV7-9 to TRBJ2-2; TRBD2 matches 9 bases. Germline values: CDR1 SEHNR, CDR2 FQNEAQ (reference sequence). V lost 4 bases to trimming and J lost 0 bases; unmatched junction nucleotides: 12. The CDR3 spans 19 residues. Here the CDR3 DNA reads TGTGCCAGCAGCTCAGGGTTGGGACTAGCCCCAACGAACACCGGGGAGCTGTTTTTT. Translating gives CASSSGLGLAPTNTGELFF. The full variable domain, completed using reference TRBV7-9 and TRBJ2-2, is DTGVSQNPRHKITKRGQNVTFRCDPISEHNRLYWYRQTLGQGPEFLTYFQNEAQLEKSRLLSDRFSAERPKGSFSTLEIQRTEQGDSAMYLCASSSGLGLAPTNTGELFFGEGSRLTVL.

The chain employs TRBV7-6 and TRBJ2-7, with TRBD1 matching 9 bases. V was clipped by 1 base and J by 6 bases; unmatched bases: 4. The CDR3 runs to 14 residues. Germline-derived CDR1 and CDR2 are SGHVS and FNYEAQ. Here the CDR3 DNA reads TGTGCCAGCAGCTTAGAGTGGACAGGGGTCGAGCAGTACTTC. It translates to CASSLEWTGVEQYF.

This clonotype was detected many times. This chain links TRBV7-8 with TRBJ2-5, with D perhaps matching TRBD2 (5 bases). The CDR3 loop spans 14 amino acids. The V end was cut by 7 bases, the J end by 1 base, with 13 bases between. The germline V gene has CDR1 SGHVS and CDR2 FQNEAQ. CDR3: CASTRRVSQETQYF. The CDR3 DNA reads TGTGCCAGCACTCGGCGGGTTTCCCAAGAGACCCAGTACTTC.

This clonotype appeared a few times. The V call is TRBV18, the J call TRBJ1-6; TRBD1 might be the D (5 bases). The germline V and J ends were trimmed by 3 bases and 8 bases, with 20 bases remaining between them. Germline-derived CDR1 and CDR2 are KGHSH and LQKENI. This CDR3 comprises 17 residues. CDR3 bases: TGTGCCAGCTCACCTTCCCCATACCGGGACGAACATTCACCCCTCCACTTT. Translating gives CASSPSPYRDEHSPLHF.

This clonotype was detected a few times. An end of the junction does not agree with germline; a read error may underlie this. The V and J genes are TRBV10-3 and TRBJ1-2; D may be TRBD1 (6 bases). There are 13 residues in the CDR3. Per germline, CDR1 ENHRY and CDR2 SYGVKD. The CDR3 sequence: CAISESWGLQEAF. The CDR3 DNA is TGTGCCATCAGTGAGTCTTGGGGGCTTCAGGAGGCCTTC.

This clonotype turned up a few times. This chain uses TRBV9 with TRBJ2-1, with D tentatively TRBD2 (5 bases). CDR3 size: 13 residues. The V end was cut by 1 base, the J end by 13 bases, with 15 bases between. Per germline, CDR1 SGDLS and CDR2 YYNGEE. The CDR3 loop is CASSVMEAGNQFF. The CDR3 nucleotides are TGTGCCAGCAGCGTAATGGAGGCAGGAAATCAGTTCTTC.

The chain has TRBV4-3 and TRBJ2-3; TRBD1 or TRBD2 may be the D gene (5 bases each). This CDR3 is 14 amino acids long. V dropped 4 bases and J dropped 6 bases, with 14 bases sitting between them. The germline gives CDR1 LGHNA, CDR2 YSLEER. The CDR3: CASSLRDPPDTQYF. CDR3 bases: TGCGCCAGCAGCCTCCGGGACCCCCCGGATACGCAGTATTTT.

At least ten counts were recorded for this clonotype. The chain uses TRBV2 and TRBJ2-3; the match to TRBD2 covers 13 bases. The junction had 4 bases not matched to a gene; V was cut back by 4 bases and J by 6 bases. CDR3 length equals 15 residues. Per germline, CDR1 SNHLY and CDR2 FYNNEI. The CDR3 bases are TGTGCCAGCAGTGGGACTAGCGGGGGATCTGATACGCAGTATTTT. It specifies CASSGTSGGSDTQYF.

As regards this clonotype: A read error is possible here, since a much larger clone lies one base away. V usage is TRBV27 and J usage is TRBJ2-3; TRBD2 agrees at 12 bases. Trimming removed 8 bases from V and 3 bases from J; junction bases left unmatched: 6. From germline, CDR1 is MNHEY and CDR2 SMNVEV (reference sequence). The CDR3 is 15 residues long. The CDR3, as DNA: TGTGCCAGCGAGACTAGCGGGGGAGGGACAGATACGCAGTATTTT. Protein product: CASETSGGGTDTQYF.

This clonotype was observed at least ten times. V gene TRBV20-1 combines with J gene TRBJ2-7; D tentatively reads TRBD1 or TRBD2 (5 bases each). The V gene lost 7 bases and the J gene lost 5 bases, with 15 bases spanning the gap. The CDR3 loop spans 12 amino acids. The germline gives CDR1 DFQATT, CDR2 SNEGSKA (reference sequence). CDR3 in DNA: TGCAGTGTCCTAGCCAGGGCTGACGAGCAGTACTTC. Translation gives CSVLARADEQYF.

This clonotype was counted a few times. This chain connects TRBV19 to TRBJ2-3; D uncertain. The CDR3 sequence is 16 residues long. Per germline, CDR1 LNHDA and CDR2 SQIVND (reference sequence). V lost 5 bases to trimming and J lost 0 bases, with 15 bases between them. This CDR3 reads CASSPPLSLSTDTQYF. CDR3 in DNA: TGTGCCAGTAGTCCCCCTTTAAGCCTCAGCACAGATACGCAGTATTTT.

This clonotype showed up just a few times. This sequence joins TRBV19 and TRBJ2-2; D gene uncertain. The CDR3 runs 16 residues. Germline V gives CDR1 LNHDA, CDR2 SQIVND (reference sequence). V dropped 1 base and J dropped 0 bases, with 9 bases sitting between them. The CDR3 is CASSIVGISNTGELFF. As DNA, the CDR3 is TGTGCCAGTAGTATAGTGGGCATATCGAACACCGGGGAGCTGTTTTTT. Full variable domain (remainder filled in from reference TRBV19 and TRBJ2-2): DGGITQSPKYLFRKEGQNVTLSCEQNLNHDAMYWYRQDPGQGLRLIYYSQIVNDFQKGDIAEGYSVSREKKESFPLTVTSAQKNPTAFYLCASSIVGISNTGELFFGEGSRLTVL.

This clonotype was counted many times. V usage is TRBV6-1 and J usage is TRBJ1-1; D is ambiguous. CDR3 length equals 16 residues. Trimming took off 8 bases at V and 4 bases at J, with 23 bases between the two ends. Germline lookup yields CDR1 MNHNS and CDR2 SASEGT. As DNA, the CDR3 is TGTGCCAGCGCGACAAGGACCCCCTCGTGGGTCACTGAAGCTTTCTTT. Its protein product is CASATRTPSWVTEAFF.

This clonotype was observed many times. The gene calls are TRBV7-9 and TRBJ2-1; 8 bases agree with TRBD2. Losses at the gene ends were 3 bases for V and 10 bases for J; bases not matched to a gene: 14. The CDR3 runs to 16 residues. Germline CDR1 SEHNR, CDR2 FQNEAQ (reference sequence). In nucleotides, the CDR3 is TGTGCCAGCAGCTTTTCGTCCGGGGGGGCATTAACCGAGCAGTTCTTC. It is translated as CASSFSSGGALTEQFF.

The chain employs TRBV6-1 and TRBJ2-3; the match to TRBD2 covers 8 bases. Trimming cost V 7 bases and J 1 base; bases outside gene matches: 7. The germline CDR1 and CDR2 sequences are MNHNS and SASEGT. The CDR3 spans 15 residues. CDR3 in amino acids: CASTDSGARTDTQYF. The CDR3 DNA follows: TGTGCCAGCACTGATAGCGGGGCTCGCACAGATACGCAGTATTTT.